A selection of T cell receptor beta chains follows, all from one sample in a study of T cell responses to AZD1222 COVID-19 vaccine. This table comes from immunoSEQ multiplex PCR, and its TCRdb copy is limited to in-frame clones, with some not included. The profile shows fewer than 250,000 clones, 85% to 95% of them singletons. The sequencing used peripheral blood, collected on day 0 of AZD1222 vaccination. The receptors stem from an adult in good health. Each CDR3 is given with its conserved first and last residue. The D gene is left open where the match is weak. Not every row has a clone size; where given, it reads once, few, many or a size class.

once	TRBV28	TRBJ1-4	NA	CASSSHLREKLFF	TGTGCCAGCAGTTCACACTTAAGGGAAAAACTGTTTTTT
NA	TRBV7-2	TRBJ1-6	NA	CASSLVVENSPLHF	TGTGCCAGCAGCTTAGTCGTGGAGAATTCACCCCTCCACTTT
NA	TRBV28	TRBJ1-2	TRBD1	CASEVGTGGVYGYTF	TGTGCCAGCGAGGTAGGGACAGGGGGTGTCTATGGCTACACCTTC
NA	TRBV6-5	TRBJ1-4	NA	CASSYSQWTNEKLFF	TGTGCCAGCAGTTACTCGCAGTGGACTAATGAAAAACTGTTTTTT
NA	TRBV5-6	TRBJ1-2	NA	CASSFRDYGYTF	TGTGCCAGCAGCTTTAGGGACTATGGCTACACCTTC
NA	TRBV5-8	TRBJ1-2	NA	CASSPARQITF	TGTGCCAGCAGCCCAGCTAGGCAAATCACCTTC
NA	TRBV27	TRBJ2-1	NA	CASRPQGGDEQFF	TGTGCCAGCAGACCCCAGGGGGGCGATGAGCAGTTCTTC
NA	TRBV6-5	TRBJ1-2	NA	CASKKDLNYGYTF	TGTGCCAGCAAGAAAGACCTTAACTATGGCTACACCTTC
NA	TRBV20-1	TRBJ2-4	NA	CSALGVNIQYF	TGCAGTGCTCTCGGGGTAAACATTCAGTACTTC
NA	TRBV21-1	TRBJ2-5	NA	CASSDTYQETQYF	TGTGCCAGCAGCGACACCTACCAAGAGACCCAGTACTTC
NA	TRBV28	TRBJ2-3	NA	CASSTQLVDTQYF	TGTGCCAGCAGTACCCAGCTTGTAGATACGCAGTATTTT
NA	TRBV7-2	TRBJ1-2	NA	CASSLAQGNYGYTF	TGTGCCAGCAGCCTGGCCCAGGGGAACTATGGCTACACCTTC
NA	TRBV28	TRBJ1-3	TRBD1	CASSRDRGLGRNTIYF	TGTGCCAGCAGTCGGGACAGGGGCCTGGGGAGAAACACCATATATTTT
NA	TRBV7-2	TRBJ1-2	NA	CASSPRPESSGYTF	TGTGCCAGCAGCCCCAGGCCCGAATCCTCGGGCTACACCTTC
NA	TRBV20-1	TRBJ1-1	NA	CSASGQVLAEAFF	TGCAGTGCTAGTGGGCAAGTTCTAGCTGAAGCTTTCTTT
NA	TRBV7-9	TRBJ2-1	NA	CASSPTVYNEQFF	TGTGCCAGCAGCCCGACAGTCTACAATGAGCAGTTCTTC
NA	TRBV5-6	TRBJ1-5	NA	CASTHGNQPQHF	TGTGCCAGCACCCACGGAAATCAGCCCCAGCATTTT
NA	TRBV27	TRBJ2-7	TRBD1	CASSLTRDSSYEQYF	TGTGCCAGCAGTTTAACCCGGGACAGCTCCTACGAGCAGTACTTC
NA	TRBV2	TRBJ1-2	TRBD1	CASRGDRETHGYTF	TGTGCCAGCAGAGGGGACAGGGAAACCCATGGCTACACCTTC
NA	TRBV28	TRBJ1-5	NA	CASSTTHQPQHF	TGTGCCAGCAGTACTACACACCAGCCCCAGCATTTT